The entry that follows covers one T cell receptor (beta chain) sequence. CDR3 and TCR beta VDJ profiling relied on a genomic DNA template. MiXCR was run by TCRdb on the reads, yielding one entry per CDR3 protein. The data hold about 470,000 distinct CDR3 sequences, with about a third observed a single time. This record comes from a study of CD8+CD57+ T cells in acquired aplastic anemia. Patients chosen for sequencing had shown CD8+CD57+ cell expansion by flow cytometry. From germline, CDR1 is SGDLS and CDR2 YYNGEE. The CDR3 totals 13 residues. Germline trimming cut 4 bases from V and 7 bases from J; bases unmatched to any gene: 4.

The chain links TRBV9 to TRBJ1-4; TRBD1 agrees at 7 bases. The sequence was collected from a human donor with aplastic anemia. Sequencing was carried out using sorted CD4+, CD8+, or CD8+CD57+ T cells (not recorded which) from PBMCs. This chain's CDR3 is CASSSGTAEKLFF. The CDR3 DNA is TGTGCCAGCAGCTCGGGGACAGCTGAAAAACTGTTTTTT.